The source of this TCR beta chain is a study of neurological immune-mediated disorders. General study results and limits: Subjects shared no identical expanded-clone CDR3 amino acid sequences, suggesting private TCR-beta repertoires in all groups. While HTLV-1-associated myelopathy showed the greatest TCR clonal expansion, multiple sclerosis showed the least, falling below healthy controls.

A single run covered 15-18 subjects with over 190 million TCR-beta sequences. Via MiXCR, TCRdb re-called the 5' RACE reads, giving one row per CDR3 protein. Here the sample spans tens of thousands of distinct CDR3 sequences, roughly 13% being singletons. The unsorted libraries were made from 2 million PBMCs kept at -80 C. Germline lookup yields CDR1 SGHTA and CDR2 FQGNSA. The CDR3 has 16 amino acids. V was cut by 2 bases and J by 5 bases, with 18 bases left in between. This clonotype was found many times. The target antigen is unknown. The sample comprised PBMCs. J is TRBJ1-1 and V is TRBV7-2, with D uncertain. This receptor was obtained from a woman in her fifties or sixties with HTLV-1-associated myelopathy (HAM/TSP). The CDR3 sequence is CASSLSLVSGVTEAFF. The CDR3 DNA is TGTGCCAGCAGCTTATCGTTAGTGAGTGGGGTTACTGAAGCTTTCTTT.